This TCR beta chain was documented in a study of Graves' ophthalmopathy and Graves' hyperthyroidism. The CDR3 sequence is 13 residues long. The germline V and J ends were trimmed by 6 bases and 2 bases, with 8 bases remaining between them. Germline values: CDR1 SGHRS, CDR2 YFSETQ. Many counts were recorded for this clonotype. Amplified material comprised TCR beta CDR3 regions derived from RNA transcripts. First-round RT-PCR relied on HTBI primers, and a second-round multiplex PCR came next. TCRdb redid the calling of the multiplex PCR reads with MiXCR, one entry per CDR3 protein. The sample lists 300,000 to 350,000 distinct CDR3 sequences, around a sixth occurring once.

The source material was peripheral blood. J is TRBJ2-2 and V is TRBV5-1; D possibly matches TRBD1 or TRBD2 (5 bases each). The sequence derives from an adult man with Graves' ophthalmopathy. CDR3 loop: CASTRDNTGELFF. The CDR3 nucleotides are TGCGCCAGCACCAGGGACAACACCGGGGAGCTGTTTTTT.